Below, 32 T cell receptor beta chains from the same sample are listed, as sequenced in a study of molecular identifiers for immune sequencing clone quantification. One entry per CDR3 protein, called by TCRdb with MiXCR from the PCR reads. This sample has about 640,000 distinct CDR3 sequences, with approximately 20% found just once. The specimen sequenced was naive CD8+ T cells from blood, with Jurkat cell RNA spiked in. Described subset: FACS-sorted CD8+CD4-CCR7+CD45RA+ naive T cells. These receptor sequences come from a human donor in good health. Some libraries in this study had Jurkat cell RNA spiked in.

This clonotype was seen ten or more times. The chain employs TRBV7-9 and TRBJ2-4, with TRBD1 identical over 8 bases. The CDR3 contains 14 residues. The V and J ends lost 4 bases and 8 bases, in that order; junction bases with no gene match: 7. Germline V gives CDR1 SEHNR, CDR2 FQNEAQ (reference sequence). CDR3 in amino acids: CASSSDRGSDIQYF. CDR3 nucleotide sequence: TGTGCCAGCAGCTCCGACAGGGGTAGCGACATTCAGTACTTC.

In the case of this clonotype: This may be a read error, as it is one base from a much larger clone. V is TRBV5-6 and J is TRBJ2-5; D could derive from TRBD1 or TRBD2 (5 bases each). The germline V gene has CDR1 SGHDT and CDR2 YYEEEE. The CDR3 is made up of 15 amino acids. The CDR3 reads CASSFPGPLGETRYF. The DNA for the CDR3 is TGTGCCAGCAGTTTTCCGGGACCCTTGGGGGAGACCCGGTACTTC.

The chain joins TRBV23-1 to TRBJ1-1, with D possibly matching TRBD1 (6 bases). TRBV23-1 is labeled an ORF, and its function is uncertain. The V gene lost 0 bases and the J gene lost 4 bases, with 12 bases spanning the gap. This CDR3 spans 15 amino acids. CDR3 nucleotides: TGCGCCAGCAGTCAATCGGGACAAACGACCACTGAAGCTTTCTTT. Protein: CASSQSGQTTTEAFF.

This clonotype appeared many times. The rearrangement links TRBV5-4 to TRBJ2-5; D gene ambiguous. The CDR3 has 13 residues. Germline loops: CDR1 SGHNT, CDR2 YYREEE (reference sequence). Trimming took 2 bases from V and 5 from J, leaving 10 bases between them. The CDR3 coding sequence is TGTGCCAGCAGCTTATGGTACGATGAGACCCAGTACTTC. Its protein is CASSLWYDETQYF. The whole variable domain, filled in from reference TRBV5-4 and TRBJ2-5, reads ETGVTQSPTHLIKTRGQQVTLRCSSQSGHNTVSWYQQALGQGPQFIFQYYREEENGRGNFPPRFSGLQFPNYSSELNVNALELDDSALYLCASSLWYDETQYFGPGTRLLVL.

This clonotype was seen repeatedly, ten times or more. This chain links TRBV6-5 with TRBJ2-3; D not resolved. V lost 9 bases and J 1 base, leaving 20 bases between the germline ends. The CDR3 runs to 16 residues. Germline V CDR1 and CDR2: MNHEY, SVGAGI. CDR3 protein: CASHPLETWGTDTQYF. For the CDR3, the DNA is TGTGCCAGTCACCCATTGGAGACTTGGGGCACAGATACGCAGTATTTT.

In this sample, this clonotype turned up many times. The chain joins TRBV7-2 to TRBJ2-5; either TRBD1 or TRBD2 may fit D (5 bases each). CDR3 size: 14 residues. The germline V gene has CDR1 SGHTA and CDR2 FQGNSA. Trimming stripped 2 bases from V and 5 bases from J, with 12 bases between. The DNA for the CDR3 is TGTGCCAGCAGCTTAAGGTGGGGGACGGAGACCCAGTACTTC. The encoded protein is CASSLRWGTETQYF.

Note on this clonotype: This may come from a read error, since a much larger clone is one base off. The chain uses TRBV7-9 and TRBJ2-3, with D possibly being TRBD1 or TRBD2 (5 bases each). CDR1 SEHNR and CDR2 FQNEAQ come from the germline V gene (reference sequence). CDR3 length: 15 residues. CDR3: CASSSGGSLTGTQYF. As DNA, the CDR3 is TGTGCCAGCAGCTCCGGAGGTAGTCTCACAGGTACGCAGTATTTT.

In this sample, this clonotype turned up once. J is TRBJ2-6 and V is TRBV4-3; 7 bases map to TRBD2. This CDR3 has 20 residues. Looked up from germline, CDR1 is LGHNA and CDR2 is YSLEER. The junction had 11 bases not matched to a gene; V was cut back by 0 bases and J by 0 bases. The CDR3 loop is CASSQDLRRLALSGANVLTF. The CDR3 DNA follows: TGCGCCAGCAGCCAAGATCTCAGGAGACTAGCTCTCTCTGGGGCCAACGTCCTGACTTTC.

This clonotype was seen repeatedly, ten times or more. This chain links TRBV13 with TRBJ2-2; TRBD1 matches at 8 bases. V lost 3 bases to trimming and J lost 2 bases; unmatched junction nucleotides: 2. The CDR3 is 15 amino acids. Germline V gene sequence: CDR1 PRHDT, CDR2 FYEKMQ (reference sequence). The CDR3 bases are TGTGCCAGCAGCTTTCAGGGGGCCAACACCGGGGAGCTGTTTTTT. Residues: CASSFQGANTGELFF.

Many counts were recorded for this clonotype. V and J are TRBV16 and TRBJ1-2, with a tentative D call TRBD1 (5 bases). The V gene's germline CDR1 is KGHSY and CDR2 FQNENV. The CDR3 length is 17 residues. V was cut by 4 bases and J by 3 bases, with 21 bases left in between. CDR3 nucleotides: TGTGCCAGCAGCCCCAACAAGTTAGGGGAGTTGGACTATGGCTACACCTTC. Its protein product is CASSPNKLGELDYGYTF.

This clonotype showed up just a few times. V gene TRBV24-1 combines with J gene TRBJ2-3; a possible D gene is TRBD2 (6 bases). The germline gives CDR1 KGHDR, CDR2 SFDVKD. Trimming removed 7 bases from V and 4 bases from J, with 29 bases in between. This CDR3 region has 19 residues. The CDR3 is CATREGGSRKGALPDTQYF. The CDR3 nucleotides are TGTGCCACCAGAGAAGGAGGGTCCAGGAAGGGCGCGCTTCCAGATACGCAGTATTTT.

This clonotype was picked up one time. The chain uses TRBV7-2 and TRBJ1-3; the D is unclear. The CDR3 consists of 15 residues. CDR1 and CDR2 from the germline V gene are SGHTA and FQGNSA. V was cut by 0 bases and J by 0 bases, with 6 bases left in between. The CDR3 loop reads CASSLAAGSGNTIYF. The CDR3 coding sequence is TGTGCCAGCAGCTTAGCCGCAGGCTCTGGAAACACCATATATTTT.

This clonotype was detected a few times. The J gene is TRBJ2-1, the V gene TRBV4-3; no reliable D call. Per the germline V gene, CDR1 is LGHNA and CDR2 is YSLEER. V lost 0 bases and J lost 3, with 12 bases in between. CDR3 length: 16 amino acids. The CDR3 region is CASSQDFSSLYNEQFF. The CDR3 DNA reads TGCGCCAGCAGCCAAGATTTTAGCAGCCTCTACAATGAGCAGTTCTTC.

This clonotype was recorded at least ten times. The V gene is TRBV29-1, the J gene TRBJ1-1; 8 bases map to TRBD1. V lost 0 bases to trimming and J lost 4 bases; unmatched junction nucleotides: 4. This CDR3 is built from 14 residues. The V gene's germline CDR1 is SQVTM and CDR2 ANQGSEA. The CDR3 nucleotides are TGCAGCGTTGAAGACAGGGGGCGGACCACTGAAGCTTTCTTT. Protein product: CSVEDRGRTTEAFF.

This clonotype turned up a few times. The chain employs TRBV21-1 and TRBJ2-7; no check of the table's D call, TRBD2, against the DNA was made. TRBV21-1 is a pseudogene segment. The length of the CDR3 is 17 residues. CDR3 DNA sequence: TGTGCCAGCAGCAAACACCCGCCTCGACAGAGCTCCTACGAGCAGTACTTC. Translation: CASSKHPPRQSSYEQYF.

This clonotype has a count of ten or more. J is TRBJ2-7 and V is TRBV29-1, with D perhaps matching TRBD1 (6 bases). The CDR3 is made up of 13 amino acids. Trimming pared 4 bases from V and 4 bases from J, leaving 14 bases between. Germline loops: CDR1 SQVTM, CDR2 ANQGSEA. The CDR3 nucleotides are TGCAGCGTTGTCTCCGGGACAAGATACGAGCAGTACTTC. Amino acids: CSVVSGTRYEQYF.

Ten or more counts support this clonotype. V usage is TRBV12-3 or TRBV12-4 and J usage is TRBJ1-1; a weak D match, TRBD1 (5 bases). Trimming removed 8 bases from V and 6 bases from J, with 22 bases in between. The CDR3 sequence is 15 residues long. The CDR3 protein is CASELRGRAGAEAFF. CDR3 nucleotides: TGTGCCAGCGAGCTCCGAGGCAGGGCAGGTGCTGAAGCTTTCTTT.

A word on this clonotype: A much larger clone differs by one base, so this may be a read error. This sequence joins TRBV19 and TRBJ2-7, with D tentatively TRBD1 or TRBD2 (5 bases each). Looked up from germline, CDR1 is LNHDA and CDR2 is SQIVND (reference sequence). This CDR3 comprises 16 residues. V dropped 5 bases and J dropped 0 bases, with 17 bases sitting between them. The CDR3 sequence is CASSPRAGSSSYEQYF. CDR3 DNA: TGTGCCAGTAGTCCGAGGGCAGGGTCAAGCTCCTACGAGCAGTACTTC.

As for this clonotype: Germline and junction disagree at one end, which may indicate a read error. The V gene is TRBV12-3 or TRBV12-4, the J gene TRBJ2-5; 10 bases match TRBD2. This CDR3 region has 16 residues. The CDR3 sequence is CASGFERGGQGETQYF. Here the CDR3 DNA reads TGTGCCAGCGGTTTTGAGCGGGGGGGCCAGGGAGAGACCCAGTACTTC.

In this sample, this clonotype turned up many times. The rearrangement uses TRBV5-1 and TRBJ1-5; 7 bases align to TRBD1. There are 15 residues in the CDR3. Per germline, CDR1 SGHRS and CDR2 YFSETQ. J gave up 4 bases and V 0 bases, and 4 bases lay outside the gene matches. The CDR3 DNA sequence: TGCGCCAGCAGCTTGGGGACAGGTCAAAATCAGCCCCAGCATTTT. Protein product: CASSLGTGQNQPQHF.

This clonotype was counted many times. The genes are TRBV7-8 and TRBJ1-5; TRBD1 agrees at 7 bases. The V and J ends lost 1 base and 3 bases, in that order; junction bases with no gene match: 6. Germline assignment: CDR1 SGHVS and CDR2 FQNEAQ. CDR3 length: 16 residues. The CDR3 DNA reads TGTGCCAGCAGCTTAGTCGGGGGACAGTCCAATCAGCCCCAGCATTTT. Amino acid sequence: CASSLVGGQSNQPQHF.

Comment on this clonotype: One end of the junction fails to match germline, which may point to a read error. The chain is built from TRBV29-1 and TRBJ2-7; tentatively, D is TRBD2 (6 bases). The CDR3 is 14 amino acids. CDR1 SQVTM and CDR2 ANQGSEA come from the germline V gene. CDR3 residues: CSVVSLANSYEQCF. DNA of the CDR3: TGCAGCGTTGTGAGTCTAGCGAACTCCTACGAGCAGTGCTTC.

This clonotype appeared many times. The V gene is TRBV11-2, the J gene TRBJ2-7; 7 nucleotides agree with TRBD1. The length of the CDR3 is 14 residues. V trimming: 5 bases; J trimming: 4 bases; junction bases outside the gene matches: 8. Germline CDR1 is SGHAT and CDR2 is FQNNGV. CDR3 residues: CASSAGQQGYEQYF. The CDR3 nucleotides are TGTGCCAGCAGCGCGGGCCAACAGGGGTACGAGCAGTACTTC.

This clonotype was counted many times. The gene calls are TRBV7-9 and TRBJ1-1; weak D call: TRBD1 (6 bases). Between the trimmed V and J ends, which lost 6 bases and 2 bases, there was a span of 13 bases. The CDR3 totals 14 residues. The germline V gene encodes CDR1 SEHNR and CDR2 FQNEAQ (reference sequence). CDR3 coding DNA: TGTGCCAGCAGTCTGACAGGCCAAAACACTGAAGCTTTCTTT. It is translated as CASSLTGQNTEAFF.

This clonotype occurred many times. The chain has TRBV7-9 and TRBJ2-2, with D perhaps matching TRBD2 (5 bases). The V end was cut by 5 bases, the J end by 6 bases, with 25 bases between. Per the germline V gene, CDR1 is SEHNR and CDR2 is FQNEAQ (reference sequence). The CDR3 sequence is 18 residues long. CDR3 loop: CASSPTLQFTGLSGELFF. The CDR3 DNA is TGTGCCAGCAGCCCGACATTACAGTTTACGGGGTTGTCCGGGGAGCTGTTTTTT. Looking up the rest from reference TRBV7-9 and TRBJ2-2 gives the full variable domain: DTGVSQNPRHKITKRGQNVTFRCDPISEHNRLYWYRQTLGQGPEFLTYFQNEAQLEKSRLLSDRFSAERPKGSFSTLEIQRTEQGDSAMYLCASSPTLQFTGLSGELFFGEGSRLTVL.

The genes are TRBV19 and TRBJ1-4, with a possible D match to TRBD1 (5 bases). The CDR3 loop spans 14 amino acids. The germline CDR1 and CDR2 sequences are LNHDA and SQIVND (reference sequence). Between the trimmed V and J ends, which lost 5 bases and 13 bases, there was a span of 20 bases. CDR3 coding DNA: TGTGCCAGTAGTGTGACAGATTGGGTCGGGGGACTGTTTTTT. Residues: CASSVTDWVGGLFF.

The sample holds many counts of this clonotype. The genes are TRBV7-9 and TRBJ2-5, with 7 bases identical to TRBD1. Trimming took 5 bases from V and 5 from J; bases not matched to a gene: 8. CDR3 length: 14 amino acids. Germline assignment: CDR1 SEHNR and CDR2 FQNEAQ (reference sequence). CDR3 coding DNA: TGTGCCAGCAGCGCACAGGGGATCTGGGAGACCCAGTACTTC. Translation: CASSAQGIWETQYF.

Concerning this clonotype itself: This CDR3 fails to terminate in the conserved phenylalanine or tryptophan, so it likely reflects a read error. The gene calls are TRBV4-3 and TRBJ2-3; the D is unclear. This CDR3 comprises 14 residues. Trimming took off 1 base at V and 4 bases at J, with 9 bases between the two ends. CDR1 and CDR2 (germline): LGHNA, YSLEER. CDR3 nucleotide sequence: TGCGCCAGCAGCCAAGGCTCGGGCCCAGATACGCAGTATCTT. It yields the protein CASSQGSGPDTQYL.

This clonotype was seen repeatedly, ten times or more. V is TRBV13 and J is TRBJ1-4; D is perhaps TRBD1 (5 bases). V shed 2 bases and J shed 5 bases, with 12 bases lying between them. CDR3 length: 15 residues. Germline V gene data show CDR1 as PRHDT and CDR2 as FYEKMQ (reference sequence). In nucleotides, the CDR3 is TGTGCCAGCAGCTTAACTCGGGACCCAAATGAAAAACTGTTTTTT. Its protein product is CASSLTRDPNEKLFF. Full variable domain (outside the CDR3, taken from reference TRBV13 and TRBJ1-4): AAGVIQSPRHLIKEKRETATLKCYPIPRHDTVYWYQQGPGQDPQFLISFYEKMQSDKGSIPDRFSAQQFSDYHSELNMSSLELGDSALYFCASSLTRDPNEKLFFGSGTQLSVL.

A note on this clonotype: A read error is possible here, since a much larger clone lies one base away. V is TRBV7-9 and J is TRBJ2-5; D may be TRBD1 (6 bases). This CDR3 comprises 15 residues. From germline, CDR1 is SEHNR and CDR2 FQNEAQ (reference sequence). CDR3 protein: CASGLGLTGKETQYF. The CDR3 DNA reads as TGTGCCAGCGGCTTAGGCCTGACAGGCAAAGAGACCCAGTACTTC.

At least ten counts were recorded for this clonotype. CDR3 sequence (DNA): TGCGCCAGCAGCCAAGTGGGGACAGTTGAAGCTTTCTTT. It encodes CASSQVGTVEAFF. V usage is TRBV4-3 and J usage is TRBJ1-1; 7 positions match TRBD1. The J segment lost 7 bases and the V segment lost 1 base, leaving 3 bases of the junction unmatched. Germline CDR1 is LGHNA and CDR2 is YSLEER. This CDR3 spans 13 amino acids.

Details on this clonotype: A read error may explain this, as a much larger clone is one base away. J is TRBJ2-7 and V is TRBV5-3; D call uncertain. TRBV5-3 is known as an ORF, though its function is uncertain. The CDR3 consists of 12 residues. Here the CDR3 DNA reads TGTGCCAGCAGCCCACTGCTTGGCGAGCCGTACTTC. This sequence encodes CASSPLLGEPYF.